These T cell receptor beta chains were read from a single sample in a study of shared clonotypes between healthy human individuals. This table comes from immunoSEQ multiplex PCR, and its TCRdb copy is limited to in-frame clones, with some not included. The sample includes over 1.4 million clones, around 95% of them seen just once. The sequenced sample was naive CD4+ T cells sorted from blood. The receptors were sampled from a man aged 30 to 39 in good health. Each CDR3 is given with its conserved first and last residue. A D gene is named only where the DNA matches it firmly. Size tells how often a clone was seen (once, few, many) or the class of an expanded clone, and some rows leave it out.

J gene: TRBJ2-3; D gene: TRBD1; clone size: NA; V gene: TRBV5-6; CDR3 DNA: TGTGCCAGCAGCTTGTGGGGGACAGGGCTATCTAGCACAGATACGCAGTATTTT; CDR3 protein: CASSLWGTGLSSTDTQYF
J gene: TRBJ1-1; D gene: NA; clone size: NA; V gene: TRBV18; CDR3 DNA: TGTGCCAGCTCACCAAAACGGAAAACTGAAGCTTTCTTT; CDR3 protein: CASSPKRKTEAFF
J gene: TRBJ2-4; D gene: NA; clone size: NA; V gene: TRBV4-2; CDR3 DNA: TGTGCCAGCAGTTCCGACGGAGCCAAAAACATTCAGTACTTC; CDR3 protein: CASSSDGAKNIQYF
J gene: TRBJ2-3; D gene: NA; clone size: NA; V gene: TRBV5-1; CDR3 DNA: TGCGCCAGCAGCTTCAAACAGGGTACAGATACGCAGTATTTT; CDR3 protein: CASSFKQGTDTQYF
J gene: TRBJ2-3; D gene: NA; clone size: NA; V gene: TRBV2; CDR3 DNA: TGTGCCAGCAACGAGGTCGGGGCCCCGAAGTATTTT; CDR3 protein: CASNEVGAPKYF
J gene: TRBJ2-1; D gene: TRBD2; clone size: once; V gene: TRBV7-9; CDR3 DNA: TGTGCCAGCAGCGCTTTTCCTAGCGGCCTCCGGGAGGATGAGCAGTTCTTC; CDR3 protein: CASSAFPSGLREDEQFF
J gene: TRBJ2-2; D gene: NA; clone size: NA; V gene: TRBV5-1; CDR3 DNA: TGCGCCAGCAGCTTGATAGTGGGTGGCAGCTTCACCGGGGAGCTGTTTTTT; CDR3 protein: CASSLIVGGSFTGELFF
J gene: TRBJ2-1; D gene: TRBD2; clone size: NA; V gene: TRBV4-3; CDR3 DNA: TGCGCCAGCAGCCAGGGACTAGCGGCGAGCTCCTACAATGAGCAGTTCTTC; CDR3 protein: CASSQGLAASSYNEQFF
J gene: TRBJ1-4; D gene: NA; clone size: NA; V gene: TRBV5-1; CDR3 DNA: TGCGCCAGCAGCTTGGACCCTTTAGGGGTGGCTAATGAAAAACTGTTTTTT; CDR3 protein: CASSLDPLGVANEKLFF
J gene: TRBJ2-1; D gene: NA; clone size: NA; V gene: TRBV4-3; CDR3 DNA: TGCGCCAGCAGCCAAGCTCTCCTAAAGGAGAATGAGCAGTTCTTC; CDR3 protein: CASSQALLKENEQFF
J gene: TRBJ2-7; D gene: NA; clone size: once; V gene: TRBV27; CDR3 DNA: TGTGCCAGCAGTTTATGGGGGCCGACAGCCTACGAGCAGTACTTC; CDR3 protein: CASSLWGPTAYEQYF
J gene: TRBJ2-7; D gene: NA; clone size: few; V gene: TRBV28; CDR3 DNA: TGTGCCAGCAGTTCCAACCCGGACGAGCAGTACTTC; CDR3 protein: CASSSNPDEQYF
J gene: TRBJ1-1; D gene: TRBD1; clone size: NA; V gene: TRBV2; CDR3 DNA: TGTGCCAGCAGGACAGGGGGGTTCGTGGCTTTCTTT; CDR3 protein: CASRTGGFVAFF
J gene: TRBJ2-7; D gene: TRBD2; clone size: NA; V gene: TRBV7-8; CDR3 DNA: TGTGCCAGCAGCTTAGTTAGAAGCGGGAGAGCCTACGAGCAGTACTTC; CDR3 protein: CASSLVRSGRAYEQYF
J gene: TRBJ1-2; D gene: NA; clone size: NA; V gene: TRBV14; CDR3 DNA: TGTGCCAGCAGCCCACTCGGGGAGAACTATGGCTACACCTTC; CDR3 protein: CASSPLGENYGYTF
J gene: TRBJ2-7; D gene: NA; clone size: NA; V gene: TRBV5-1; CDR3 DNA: TGCGCCAGCAGCTTGACCCCCATGAACGAGCAGTACTTC; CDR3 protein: CASSLTPMNEQYF
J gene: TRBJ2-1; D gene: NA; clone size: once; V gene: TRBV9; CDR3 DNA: TGTGCCAGCAGCGTAGCCTCGGCCTACAATGAGCAGTTCTTC; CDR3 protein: CASSVASAYNEQFF
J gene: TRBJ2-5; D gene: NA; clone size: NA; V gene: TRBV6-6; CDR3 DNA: TGTGCCAGCAGTAGGGGGGCCGGAGAGACCCAGTACTTC; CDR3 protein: CASSRGAGETQYF
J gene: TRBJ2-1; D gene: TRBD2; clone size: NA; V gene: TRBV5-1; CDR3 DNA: TGCGCCAGCAGCTTGGGTCTCCTAGCGGGAGTCAATGAGCAGTTCTTC; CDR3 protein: CASSLGLLAGVNEQFF
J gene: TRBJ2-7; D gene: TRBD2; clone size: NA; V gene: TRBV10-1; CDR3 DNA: TGCGCCAGCTCTCTCACTAGCGGGATAGGCGACGAGCAGTACTTC; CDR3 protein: CASSLTSGIGDEQYF
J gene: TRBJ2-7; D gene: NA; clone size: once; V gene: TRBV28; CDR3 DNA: TGTGCCAGCAGTTTAGTAGGCCACAGGAACTCCTACGAGCAGTACTTC; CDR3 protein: CASSLVGHRNSYEQYF
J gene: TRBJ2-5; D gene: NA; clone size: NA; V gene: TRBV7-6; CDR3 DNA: TGTGCCAGCAGCTTAGCGTTGACGGGGCCTCAAGAGACCCAGTACTTC; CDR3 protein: CASSLALTGPQETQYF
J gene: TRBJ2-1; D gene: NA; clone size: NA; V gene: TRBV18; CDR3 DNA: TGTGCCAGCTCACCTTCTGGGGGCTACAATGAGCAGTTCTTC; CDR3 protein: CASSPSGGYNEQFF
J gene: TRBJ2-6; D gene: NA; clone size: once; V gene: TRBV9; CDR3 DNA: TGTGCCAGCAGCGCTTCTGGGGCCAACGTCCTGACTTTC; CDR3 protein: CASSASGANVLTF
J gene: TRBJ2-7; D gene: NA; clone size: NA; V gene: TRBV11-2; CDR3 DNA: TGTGCCAGCAGCTTTATACAGGGCGAGCAGTACTTC; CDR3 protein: CASSFIQGEQYF
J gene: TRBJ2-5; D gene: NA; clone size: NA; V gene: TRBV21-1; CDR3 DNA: TGTGCCAGCAGCGGAAATGCGGATCCGGGACAGGGTTTAAGAGAGACCCAGTACTTC; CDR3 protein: CASSGNADPGQGLRETQYF
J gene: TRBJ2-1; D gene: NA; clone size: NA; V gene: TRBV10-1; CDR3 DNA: TGCGCCAGCAACCAACCGGGACAAAGGGAGCAGTTCTTC; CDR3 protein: CASNQPGQREQFF
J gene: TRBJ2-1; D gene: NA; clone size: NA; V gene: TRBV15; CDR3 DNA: TGTGCCACCAGCAGAGCCCTCGGACCCCGCTCACTACTCAATGAGCAGTTCTTC; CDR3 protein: CATSRALGPRSLLNEQFF
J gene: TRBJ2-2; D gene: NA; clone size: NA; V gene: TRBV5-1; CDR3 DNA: TGCGCCAGCAGCTTCGCCGCCAAGAACACCGGGGAGCTGTTTTTT; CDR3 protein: CASSFAAKNTGELFF
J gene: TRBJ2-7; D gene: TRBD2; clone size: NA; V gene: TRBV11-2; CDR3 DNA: TGTGCCAGCAGCCCGAGTGGACTAGCGGGAGGGGGCGAGCAGTACTTC; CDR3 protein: CASSPSGLAGGGEQYF
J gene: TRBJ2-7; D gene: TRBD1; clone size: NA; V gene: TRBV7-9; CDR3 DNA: TGTGCCAGCAGCTTAGACGGGACAGGGATAGACGAGCAGTACTTC; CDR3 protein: CASSLDGTGIDEQYF
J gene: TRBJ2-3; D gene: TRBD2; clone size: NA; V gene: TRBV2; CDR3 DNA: TGTGCCAGCAGGCCAGGGATAGCGGGGGCCACAGATACGCAGTATTTT; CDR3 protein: CASRPGIAGATDTQYF
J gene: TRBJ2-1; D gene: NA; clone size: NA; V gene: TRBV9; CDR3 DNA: TGTGCCAGCAGGGTCCCCTACAATGAGCAGTTCTTC; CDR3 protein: CASRVPYNEQFF
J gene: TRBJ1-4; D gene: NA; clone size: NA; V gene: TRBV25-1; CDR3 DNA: TGTGCCAGCAGTGTGGCAGGGAGTGAAAAACTGTTTTTT; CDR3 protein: CASSVAGSEKLFF
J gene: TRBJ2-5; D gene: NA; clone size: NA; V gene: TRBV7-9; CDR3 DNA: TGTGCCAGCAGTTCACAGGGATTACAAGAGACCCAGTACTTC; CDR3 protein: CASSSQGLQETQYF
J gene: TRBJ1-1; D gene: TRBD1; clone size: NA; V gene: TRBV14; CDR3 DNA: TGTGCCAGCAGCCACACAGGGGGTACAGCTTTCTTT; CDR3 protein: CASSHTGGTAFF
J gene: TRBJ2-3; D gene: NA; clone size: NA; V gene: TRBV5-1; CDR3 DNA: TGCGCCAGCAGCTCCAATAGGGGGTATGGATATACGCAGTATTTT; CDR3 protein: CASSSNRGYGYTQYF
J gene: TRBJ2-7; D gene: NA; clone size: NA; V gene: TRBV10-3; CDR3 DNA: TGTGCCATACTATCACAGGGTATCTCCGAGCAGTACTTC; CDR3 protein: CAILSQGISEQYF
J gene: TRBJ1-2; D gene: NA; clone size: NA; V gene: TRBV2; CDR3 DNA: TGTGCCAGCAGAGGGGCCTTAACGAACTATGGCTACACCTTC; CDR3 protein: CASRGALTNYGYTF
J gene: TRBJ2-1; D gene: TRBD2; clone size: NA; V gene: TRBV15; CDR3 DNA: TGTGCCACCAGCAGAGATAAGCTAGCGGGGGACAATGAGCAGTTCTTC; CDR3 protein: CATSRDKLAGDNEQFF
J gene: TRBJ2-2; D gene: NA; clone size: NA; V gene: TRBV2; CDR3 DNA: TGTGCCAGCAAGGAGGGGTTAACCGGGGAGCTGTTTTTT; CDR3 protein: CASKEGLTGELFF
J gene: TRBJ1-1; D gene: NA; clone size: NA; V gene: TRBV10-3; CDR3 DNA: TGTGCCACTGGAAGGGGAGCTGAAGCTTTCTTT; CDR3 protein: CATGRGAEAFF
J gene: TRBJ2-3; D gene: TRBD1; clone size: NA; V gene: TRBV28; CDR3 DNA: TGTGCCAGCACCCAAGCAGGGGGCGAGTTTTCAGATACGCAGTATTTT; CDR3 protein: CASTQAGGEFSDTQYF